These 9 T cell receptor beta chains were all obtained from the same sample, sequenced in a study of blood T cell repertoires in COVID-19. The table came from immunoSEQ multiplex PCR; TCRdb's copy has only in-frame clones and leaves some out. The sample shows a few hundred thousand clones, 84% of them seen only once. The sample consisted of peripheral blood. The origin of the receptors is a person between 70 and 80 years old with COVID-19, enrolled during active disease.

This chain connects TRBV27 to TRBJ1-1; maybe TRBD1 (5 bases). CDR3 length: 15 amino acids. Germline CDR1 and CDR2: MNHEY and SMNVEV (reference sequence). Trimming left V 8 bases short and J 5 bases short, with 21 bases between. The CDR3 region is CASRKQRGGLTEAFF. The CDR3 coding sequence is TGTGCCAGCCGAAAGCAAAGGGGAGGGTTAACTGAAGCTTTCTTT.

V gene TRBV28 combines with J gene TRBJ2-1; TRBD2 matches 13 bases. Trimming removed 5 bases from V and 2 bases from J; junction bases left unmatched: 6. Germline values: CDR1 MDHEN, CDR2 SYDVKM. There are 17 residues in the CDR3. The CDR3 region is CASSGGLAGSTYNEQFF. Written as DNA, the CDR3 is TGTGCCAGCAGTGGGGGACTAGCGGGATCTACCTACAATGAGCAGTTCTTC.

CDR3 sequence: CASSITTLLGDEQYF. The CDR3 DNA reads TGTGCCAGTAGTATCACGACTCTGCTCGGCGACGAGCAGTACTTC. The rearrangement links TRBV19 to TRBJ2-7; no definite D call. The CDR3 loop spans 15 amino acids. V gave up 3 bases and J gave up 5 bases, with 17 bases separating them. Germline V gene lookup returns CDR1 LNHDA and CDR2 SQIVND (reference sequence).

The chain joins TRBV6-5 to TRBJ1-6; D is possibly TRBD1 (5 bases). V was cut by 7 bases and J by 4 bases, with 11 bases left in between. Germline V gene lookup returns CDR1 MNHEY and CDR2 SVGAGI. The CDR3 extends over 14 amino acids. CDR3 protein: CASTDRRYNSPLHF. CDR3 DNA sequence: TGTGCCAGCACCGACAGAAGATATAATTCACCCCTCCACTTT.

This clone has a single count. The gene calls are TRBV7-9 and TRBJ2-1; TRBD2 aligns across 9 bases. Germline lookup yields CDR1 SEHNR and CDR2 FQNEAQ (reference sequence). This CDR3 contains 13 residues. V lost 0 bases and J lost 9; bases outside the gene matches: 0. The CDR3 nucleotides read TGTGCCAGCAGCTTAGCTAGCGGGGGTGAGCAGTTCTTC. Translation gives CASSLASGGEQFF.

The chain combines TRBV6-2 or TRBV6-3 with TRBJ2-2; 11 bases align to TRBD2. This CDR3 is built from 16 residues. The trim removed 6 bases at V and 6 bases at J, leaving 9 bases unmatched. Germline CDR1 reads MNHEY; CDR2 reads SVGEGT. The CDR3 DNA reads TGTGCCAGCAGCGACTATAGCGGGAGGGCCGCCGGGGAGCTGTTTTTT. Protein sequence: CASSDYSGRAAGELFF.

The chain uses TRBV28 and TRBJ1-6, with TRBD1 as a possible D gene (5 bases). Germline values: CDR1 MDHEN, CDR2 SYDVKM. Trimming left V 5 bases short and J 7 bases short, with 24 bases between. CDR3 length equals 18 residues. CDR3 bases: TGTGCCAGCAGTCCTTGGGGCCCCAATAGGTCTAGAAATTCACCCCTCCACTTT. Its translation: CASSPWGPNRSRNSPLHF.

The V and J genes are TRBV11-2 and TRBJ2-1, with D uncertain. CDR1 SGHAT and CDR2 FQNNGV come from the germline V gene. The germline V and J ends were trimmed by 6 bases and 7 bases, with 10 bases remaining between them. The CDR3 loop spans 12 amino acids. The CDR3 loop is CASRSRRNEQFF. CDR3 nucleotides: TGTGCCAGCAGGTCCCGCCGGAATGAGCAGTTCTTC.

V usage is TRBV15 and J usage is TRBJ2-6; D not certain. Deletions cut 3 bases from V and 3 bases from J, with 12 bases between. CDR1 and CDR2 (germline): LNHNV, YYDKDF (reference sequence). CDR3 length equals 16 residues. CDR3 sequence (DNA): TGTGCCACCAGCAGTTCGCCCCACGGTGGGGCCAACGTCCTGACTTTC. Its translation is CATSSSPHGGANVLTF.